The 26 T cell receptor beta chains below all came from one sample that was sequenced in a study of blood T cell repertoires in COVID-19. Profiled with immunoSEQ multiplex PCR; TCRdb holds only in-frame clones, not every one. The repertoire holds 95,000 to 150,000 clones, with more than 80% as singletons. Sequencing was carried out using peripheral blood. All receptors derive from an elderly woman with COVID-19, enrolled during active disease.

This clone was counted between two and nine times. The chain couples TRBV2 to TRBJ2-2, with 9 bases identical to TRBD2. The CDR3 runs 13 residues. The J segment lost 11 bases and the V segment lost 6 bases, leaving 7 bases of the junction unmatched. Germline assignment: CDR1 SNHLY and CDR2 FYNNEI. Here the CDR3 reads CASSDGLANELFF. In DNA form, the CDR3 reads TGTGCCAGCAGCGACGGACTAGCGAACGAGCTGTTTTTT.

The chain recombines TRBV24-1 with TRBJ2-1, with 10 bases aligning to TRBD1. Trimming removed 3 bases from V and 6 bases from J; junction bases left unmatched: 7. This CDR3 has 16 residues. CDR1 and CDR2 (germline): KGHDR, SFDVKD. CDR3 sequence: CATSDPGQGKGNEQFF. CDR3 coding DNA: TGTGCCACCAGTGATCCGGGACAGGGGAAAGGCAATGAGCAGTTCTTC.

The V gene is TRBV10-1, the J gene TRBJ2-3, with TRBD1 identical over 9 bases. Trimming cost V 2 bases and J 2 bases; bases outside gene matches: 11. The CDR3 runs to 18 residues. The germline CDR1 and CDR2 sequences are WNHNN and SYGVQD (reference sequence). This chain's CDR3 is CASSEEGGTGRYTDTQYF. The CDR3, as DNA: TGCGCCAGCAGTGAGGAGGGAGGGACAGGGAGATACACAGATACGCAGTATTTT.

The rearrangement links TRBV9 to TRBJ1-1; 7 bases align to TRBD1. Losses at the gene ends were 2 bases for V and 3 bases for J; bases not matched to a gene: 13. There are 17 residues in the CDR3. The germline V gene has CDR1 SGDLS and CDR2 YYNGEE. The CDR3 is CASSVGAGGGGDTEAFF. CDR3 DNA sequence: TGTGCCAGCAGCGTCGGGGCAGGGGGTGGTGGGGACACTGAAGCTTTCTTT.

J is TRBJ2-3 and V is TRBV2; D may be TRBD1 (6 bases). The CDR3 totals 20 residues. Trimming removed 6 bases from V and 1 base from J, with 29 bases in between. Germline CDR1 SNHLY, CDR2 FYNNEI. The CDR3 sequence is CASRNPVGRGWVRGTDTQYF. The CDR3 DNA reads TGTGCCAGCAGAAACCCAGTGGGCAGGGGATGGGTAAGGGGCACAGATACGCAGTATTTT.

The genes are TRBV20-1 and TRBJ1-5; D remains ambiguous. CDR1 is DFQATT and CDR2 is SNEGSKA in the germline V gene (reference sequence). V was shortened by 3 bases and J by 5 bases, with 5 bases between the two germline ends. The CDR3 consists of 11 residues. Here the CDR3 DNA reads TGCAGTGCTAGCGAGGATCAGCCCCAGCATTTT. This translates into CSASEDQPQHF.

The V and J genes are TRBV28 and TRBJ1-4; 12 bases agree with TRBD1. The trim removed 4 bases at V and 7 bases at J, leaving 4 bases unmatched. Germline loops: CDR1 MDHEN, CDR2 SYDVKM. This CDR3 has 15 residues. The CDR3 sequence: CASSSGTGGSEKLFF. For the CDR3, the DNA is TGTGCCAGCAGTTCTGGGACAGGGGGCTCTGAAAAACTGTTTTTT.

The chain is built from TRBV7-9 and TRBJ2-6; perhaps TRBD1 as D (5 bases). The germline V and J ends were trimmed by 5 bases and 0 bases, with 14 bases remaining between them. Germline V gives CDR1 SEHNR, CDR2 FQNEAQ (reference sequence). This CDR3 is 17 amino acids long. DNA of the CDR3: TGTGCCAGCAGCGATAACTACAGGCGCTCTGGGGCCAACGTCCTGACTTTC. Translated, it gives CASSDNYRRSGANVLTF. Filled out from reference TRBV7-9 and TRBJ2-6, the complete variable domain reads DTGVSQNPRHKITKRGQNVTFRCDPISEHNRLYWYRQTLGQGPEFLTYFQNEAQLEKSRLLSDRFSAERPKGSFSTLEIQRTEQGDSAMYLCASSDNYRRSGANVLTFGAGSRLTVL.

The chain has TRBV18 and TRBJ2-5, with TRBD1 identical over 9 bases. CDR1 and CDR2 (germline): KGHSH, LQKENI. V trimming: 3 bases; J trimming: 7 bases; junction bases outside the gene matches: 12. The CDR3 is made up of 16 amino acids. This chain's CDR3 is CASSPDTGTGSVTQYF. The CDR3 DNA sequence: TGTGCCAGCTCACCCGATACCGGGACAGGGTCGGTGACCCAGTACTTC. Looking up the rest from reference TRBV18 and TRBJ2-5 gives the full variable domain: NAGVMQNPRHLVRRRGQEARLRCSPMKGHSHVYWYRQLPEEGLKFMVYLQKENIIDESGMPKERFSAEFPKEGPSILRIQQVVRGDSAAYFCASSPDTGTGSVTQYFGPGTRLLVL.

J is TRBJ2-5 and V is TRBV5-1, with TRBD2 matching 13 bases. The CDR3 runs to 18 residues. J was trimmed by 5 bases and V by 1 base; bases with no gene match: 11. CDR1 is SGHRS and CDR2 is YFSETQ in the germline V gene. CDR3 bases: TGCGCCAGCAGCTTGACTACTAGCGGGAGGGCCTTCGGGGAGACCCAGTACTTC. This gives the protein CASSLTTSGRAFGETQYF.

This clone was recorded only once. The CDR3 sequence: CASRYLQGPQHF. The CDR3 coding sequence is TGTGCCAGCAGGTACCTTCAGGGGCCCCAGCATTTT. The V call is TRBV27, the J call TRBJ1-5, with D possibly matching TRBD1 (5 bases). Germline loops: CDR1 MNHEY, CDR2 SMNVEV (reference sequence). The CDR3 totals 12 residues. Trimming cost V 6 bases and J 9 bases, with 12 bases left between them.

This chain links TRBV10-3 with TRBJ2-3; 8 positions agree with TRBD2. This CDR3 region has 17 residues. Looked up from germline, CDR1 is ENHRY and CDR2 is SYGVKD. Germline trimming cut 4 bases from V and 0 bases from J; bases unmatched to any gene: 9. For the CDR3, the DNA is TGTGCCATCAGTGGTCGCCAGTCTAGCGGGAGCACAGATACGCAGTATTTT. Translated: CAISGRQSSGSTDTQYF.

V and J are TRBV28 and TRBJ1-4, with D uncertain. CDR3 length: 14 residues. V shed 1 base and J shed 8 bases, with 11 bases lying between them. Germline values: CDR1 MDHEN, CDR2 SYDVKM. In nucleotides, the CDR3 is TGTGCCAGCAGTTTATCCGGGGTTAGGGAAAAACTGTTTTTT. Its protein product is CASSLSGVREKLFF.

The rearrangement joins TRBV10-3 to TRBJ2-2, with D maybe TRBD2 (6 bases). CDR3 length: 12 residues. Trimming removed 5 bases from V and 7 bases from J, with 8 bases in between. In germline, CDR1 is ENHRY, CDR2 SYGVKD. CDR3 DNA: TGTGCCATCAGTACAGCGGGCGGGGAGCTGTTTTTT. Protein sequence: CAISTAGGELFF.

The V call is TRBV24-1, the J call TRBJ2-1; D perhaps matches TRBD2 (6 bases). This CDR3 has 15 amino acids. Germline CDR1 is KGHDR and CDR2 is SFDVKD. Trimming shortened V by 3 bases and J by 9 bases, and 17 bases separated the two germline ends. The CDR3 DNA reads TGTGCCACCAGTGATGGGGCGGGATTTCGGTCTGAGCAGTTCTTC. Protein product: CATSDGAGFRSEQFF.

This clone was counted a few times. The CDR3, as DNA: TGTGCCAGCAGTCCGCGACCTAACTATGAAGCTTTCTTT. Its translation: CASSPRPNYEAFF. The rearrangement links TRBV6-6 to TRBJ1-1; D remains unclear. Looked up from germline, CDR1 is MNHNY and CDR2 is SVGAGI (reference sequence). Trimming took 5 bases from V and 7 from J, leaving 14 bases between them. The CDR3 covers 13 residues.

V usage is TRBV6-5 and J usage is TRBJ2-3; 10 nucleotides match TRBD1. This CDR3 is built from 15 residues. Germline CDR1 and CDR2: MNHEY and SVGAGI. With V trimmed by 10 bases and J by 3 bases, 10 bases remained unmatched. The DNA for the CDR3 is TGTGCCATAACCCACGGACAGGGGGAGACAGATACGCAGTATTTT. Translated, it gives CAITHGQGETDTQYF.

The chain uses TRBV9 and TRBJ1-5; D unclear. The length of the CDR3 is 15 residues. Trimming took off 0 bases at V and 0 bases at J, with 7 bases between the two ends. Germline V gene data show CDR1 as SGDLS and CDR2 as YYNGEE. CDR3: CASSVDSLSNQPQHF. CDR3 coding DNA: TGTGCCAGCAGCGTAGACAGTCTTAGCAATCAGCCCCAGCATTTT.

The chain couples TRBV21-1 to TRBJ2-6; the table assigns TRBD1, which was not confirmed against the DNA. TRBV21-1 is a documented pseudogene. The CDR3 loop spans 19 amino acids. The CDR3 nucleotides read TGTGCCAGCAGCAAGACCAGGGGACAGGGCTTACGTGGGGCCAACGTCCTGACTTTC. It yields the protein CASSKTRGQGLRGANVLTF.

J is TRBJ2-1 and V is TRBV3-1 (or the pseudogene TRBV3-2); TRBD2 aligns across 7 bases. V shed 5 bases, J shed 4 bases, and the junction held 8 bases outside the gene matches. The CDR3 consists of 15 residues. Per germline, CDR1 LGHDT and CDR2 YNNKEL (reference sequence). The CDR3 loop is CASSTWTRKYNEQFF. The CDR3 coding sequence is TGTGCCAGCAGCACTTGGACTAGGAAGTACAATGAGCAGTTCTTC.

The rearrangement uses TRBV9 and TRBJ2-4; 12 positions agree with TRBD2. Germline V gene lookup returns CDR1 SGDLS and CDR2 YYNGEE. The V gene end was trimmed by 3 bases and the J gene end by 8 bases; junction bases not matched to a gene: 3. This CDR3 contains 14 residues. The CDR3 DNA sequence: TGTGCCAGCAGCGCTAGCGGGAGGGCTGACATTCAGTACTTC. It specifies CASSASGRADIQYF.

The chain uses TRBV7-2 and TRBJ2-1; 9 nucleotides line up with TRBD1. Germline-derived CDR1 and CDR2 are SGHTA and FQGNSA. CDR3 length: 15 amino acids. Trimming at V came to 5 bases and at J to 4 bases, leaving 6 bases not matched to a gene. The chain's CDR3 is CASSHGTGLYNEQFF. Written as DNA, the CDR3 is TGTGCCAGCAGCCACGGGACAGGGCTTTACAATGAGCAGTTCTTC.

The CDR3 protein is CASSEGGGEDTQYF. CDR3 sequence (DNA): TGTGCCAGCAGTGAAGGCGGGGGGGAAGATACGCAGTATTTT. This chain joins TRBV6-1 and TRBJ2-3, with TRBD2 matching 9 bases. The CDR3 has 14 amino acids. Germline V gene data show CDR1 as MNHNS and CDR2 as SASEGT. V lost 1 base to trimming and J lost 5 bases; unmatched junction nucleotides: 1.

This chain links TRBV19 with TRBJ1-5, with 11 bases matching TRBD1. In germline, CDR1 is LNHDA, CDR2 SQIVND (reference sequence). Trimming removed 8 bases from V and 4 bases from J; junction bases left unmatched: 4. The CDR3 totals 14 residues. The CDR3 loop is CASARDRGNQPQHF. The CDR3 DNA follows: TGTGCCAGTGCCCGGGACAGGGGGAATCAGCCCCAGCATTTT.

The V gene is TRBV19, the J gene TRBJ1-2; D not certain. CDR3 length equals 14 residues. The germline CDR1 and CDR2 sequences are LNHDA and SQIVND (reference sequence). Trimming left V 3 bases short and J 4 bases short, with 12 bases between. The CDR3 DNA sequence: TGTGCCAGTAGTATCGGGGAGGCCGGCTATGGCTACACCTTC. It translates to CASSIGEAGYGYTF.

This clone has only one observation. The CDR3 protein is CASSYSTGGREKLFF. The DNA of the CDR3 is TGTGCCAGCAGTTATTCGACAGGGGGAAGGGAAAAACTGTTTTTT. The rearrangement joins TRBV6-5 to TRBJ1-4; 9 bases are a match to TRBD1. This CDR3 is 15 amino acids long. From germline, CDR1 is MNHEY and CDR2 SVGAGI. V was pared by 3 bases and J by 8 bases, with 7 bases of the junction left unmatched.